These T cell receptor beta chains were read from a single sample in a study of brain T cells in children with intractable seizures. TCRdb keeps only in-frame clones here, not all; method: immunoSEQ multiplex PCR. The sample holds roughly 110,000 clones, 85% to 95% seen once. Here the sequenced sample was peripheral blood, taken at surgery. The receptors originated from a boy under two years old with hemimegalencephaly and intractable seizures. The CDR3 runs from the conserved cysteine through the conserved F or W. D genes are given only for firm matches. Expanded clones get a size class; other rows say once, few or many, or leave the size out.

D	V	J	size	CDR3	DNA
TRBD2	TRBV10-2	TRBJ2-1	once	CASSAPSGRDNEQFF	TGCGCCAGCAGCGCACCTAGCGGGAGGGACAATGAGCAGTTCTTC
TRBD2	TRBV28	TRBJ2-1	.	CASSPTGLAGENTYNEQFF	TGTGCCAGCAGTCCGACGGGACTAGCGGGGGAGAATACCTACAATGAGCAGTTCTTC
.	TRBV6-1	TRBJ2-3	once	CASARGTDTQYF	TGTGCCAGCGCGAGGGGCACAGATACGCAGTATTTT
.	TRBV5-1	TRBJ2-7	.	CASSYLDNSYEQYF	TGCGCCAGCAGCTACCTGGACAACTCCTACGAGCAGTACTTC
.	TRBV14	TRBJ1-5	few	CASSQGQGNQPQHF	TGTGCCAGCAGCCAAGGACAGGGCAATCAGCCCCAGCATTTT
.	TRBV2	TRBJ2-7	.	CASSDWAGALNEQYF	TGTGCCAGCAGTGACTGGGCAGGAGCCCTTAACGAGCAGTACTTC
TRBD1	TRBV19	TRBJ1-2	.	CASSPGGYGYTF	TGTGCCAGTAGTCCAGGGGGTTATGGCTACACCTTC
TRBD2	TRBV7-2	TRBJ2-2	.	CASSLVRGRDTGELFF	TGTGCCAGCAGCTTAGTACGGGGGAGGGACACCGGGGAGCTGTTTTTT
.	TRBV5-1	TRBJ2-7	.	CASSLNTAYEQYF	TGCGCCAGCAGCTTGAACACAGCCTACGAGCAGTACTTC
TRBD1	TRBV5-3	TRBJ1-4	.	CARSSTGEWGEKLFF	TGTGCCAGAAGCTCTACAGGGGAATGGGGTGAAAAACTGTTTTTT
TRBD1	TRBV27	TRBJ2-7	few	CASSSPGQPGAYEQYF	TGTGCCAGCAGTTCACCGGGACAGCCAGGAGCCTACGAGCAGTACTTC
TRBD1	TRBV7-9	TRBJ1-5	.	CASSLVLTGSSNQPQHF	TGTGCCAGCAGCTTAGTCCTGACAGGGTCTAGCAATCAGCCCCAGCATTTT
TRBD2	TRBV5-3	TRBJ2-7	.	CAGGLTSGYEQYF	TGTGCCGGGGGGTTAACTAGCGGCTACGAGCAGTACTTC
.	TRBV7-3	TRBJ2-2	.	CASSFGNTGELFF	TGTGCCAGCAGCTTTGGAAACACCGGGGAGCTGTTTTTT
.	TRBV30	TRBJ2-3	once	CAWSLFPGSPASTDTQYF	TGTGCCTGGAGCCTATTTCCGGGCAGTCCAGCTAGCACAGATACGCAGTATTTT